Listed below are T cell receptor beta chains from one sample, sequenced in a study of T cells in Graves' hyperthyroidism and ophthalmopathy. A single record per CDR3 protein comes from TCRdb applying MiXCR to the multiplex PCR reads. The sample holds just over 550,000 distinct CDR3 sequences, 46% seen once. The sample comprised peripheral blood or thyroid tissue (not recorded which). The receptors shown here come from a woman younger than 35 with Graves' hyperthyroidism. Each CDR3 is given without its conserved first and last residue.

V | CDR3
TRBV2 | ASTWTGGSYEQY
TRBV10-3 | ASETGNTGELF
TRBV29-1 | SVKNRGQETQY
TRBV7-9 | AGSQDWGRNTEAF
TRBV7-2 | ASSLFDVGDGNTDTQY
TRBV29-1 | SVLHSDFYGYT
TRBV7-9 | ATSGPGTGGSPLH
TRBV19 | ASSHRDYEQY
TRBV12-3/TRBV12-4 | ASSRDRGLEKLF
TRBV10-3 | AISQDLNEKLF
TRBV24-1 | ATSDPGTANTGELF
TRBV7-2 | ASSLMFGGSTEAF
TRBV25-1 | ASGDSRQETQY
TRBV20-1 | SAREDRETQY
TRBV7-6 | ASRVGSLAGGRGNEQY
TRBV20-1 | SATRQGDTYEQY
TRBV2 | ATSDFSTGGYT
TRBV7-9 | ASSLENRYEAF
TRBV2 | ASPRGFAGNTIY
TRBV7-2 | ASSLAYNEQF
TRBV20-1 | SAKWTLANYGYT
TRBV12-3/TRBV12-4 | ASSSGVDSYEQY
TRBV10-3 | AVREGGYEQY
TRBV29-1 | SVADRPYEQY
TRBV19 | AGSSSEAGANVLT
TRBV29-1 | SSPGAGVTYEQY
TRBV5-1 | ASSEQPRYSGANVLT
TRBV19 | ASSRTSGYTGELF
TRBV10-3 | ASSYGRAGYGYT
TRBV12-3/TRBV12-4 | ASSLKAGPSEAF
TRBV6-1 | ASSQMGNQPQH
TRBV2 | ASQTGTGNTIY